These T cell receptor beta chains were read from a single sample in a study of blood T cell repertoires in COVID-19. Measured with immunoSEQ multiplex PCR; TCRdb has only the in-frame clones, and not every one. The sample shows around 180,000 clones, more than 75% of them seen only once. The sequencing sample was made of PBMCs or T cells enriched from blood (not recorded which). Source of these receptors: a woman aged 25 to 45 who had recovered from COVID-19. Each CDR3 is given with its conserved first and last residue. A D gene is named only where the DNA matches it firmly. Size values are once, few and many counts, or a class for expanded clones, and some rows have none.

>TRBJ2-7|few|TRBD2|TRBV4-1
TGCGCCAGCAGCCAAGCTTCTAGCGGGACTAACTGGGAGCAGTACTTC
CASSQASSGTNWEQYF
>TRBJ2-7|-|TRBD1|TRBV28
TGTGCCAGCGGGATGGACAGGGCCTGGGAGCAGTACTTC
CASGMDRAWEQYF
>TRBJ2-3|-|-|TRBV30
TGTGCCTGGAGTGTACGGGGTTCCCCGTTTCAGTATTTT
CAWSVRGSPFQYF
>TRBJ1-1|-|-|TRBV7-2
TGTGCCAGCAGCTTACTAACCATGAACACTGAAGCTTTCTTT
CASSLLTMNTEAFF
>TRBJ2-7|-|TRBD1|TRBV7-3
TGTGCCAGCAGCCTTATTGGGACAGGGGTACCCTACGAGCAGTACTTC
CASSLIGTGVPYEQYF
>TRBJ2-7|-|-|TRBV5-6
TGTGCCAGCAGCTTCCTAGCCCCTCGTTCGGTTGTGTTCTACGAGCAGTACTTC
CASSFLAPRSVVFYEQYF
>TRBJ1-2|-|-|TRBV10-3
TGTGCCATCAGTGAGTCGGGGGGGGCTGACGGCTACACCTTC
CAISESGGADGYTF
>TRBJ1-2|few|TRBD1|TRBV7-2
TGTGCCAGCAGCTCTCAAACAGGGGGCGGCTACACCTTC
CASSSQTGGGYTF
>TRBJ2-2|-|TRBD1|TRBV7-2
TGTGCCAGCAGCCCGGCCGGGACAGGGTGGAACCCCGGGGAGCTGTTTTTT
CASSPAGTGWNPGELFF
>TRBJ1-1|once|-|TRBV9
TGTGCCAGCAGCCCGGGGGGTGAAGCTTTCTTT
CASSPGGEAFF
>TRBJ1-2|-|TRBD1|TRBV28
TGTGCCAGCGCGGCAGGGGGGGACAGGGGCTACACCTTC
CASAAGGDRGYTF
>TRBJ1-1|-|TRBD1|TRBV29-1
TGCAGCGTTACCGGGACAGGGGACACTGAAGCTTTCTTT
CSVTGTGDTEAFF
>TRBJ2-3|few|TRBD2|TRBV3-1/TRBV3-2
TGTGCCAGCAGCCAAGTTTCGACTAGCGGGACGACAGATACGCAGTATTTT
CASSQVSTSGTTDTQYF
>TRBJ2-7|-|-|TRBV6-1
TGTGCCAGCAGTGATTTTGCTAGCTCCAGCTCCTACGAGCAGTACTTC
CASSDFASSSSYEQYF
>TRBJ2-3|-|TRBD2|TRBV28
TGTGCCAGCAGTTTCTCGCCCGGGACTAGCGGGCCGCCAGATACGCAGTATTTT
CASSFSPGTSGPPDTQYF
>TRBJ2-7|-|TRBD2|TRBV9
TGTGCCAGCAGCGGAGGACTAGCGGGACTCTACGAGCAGTACTTC
CASSGGLAGLYEQYF
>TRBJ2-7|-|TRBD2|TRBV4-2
TGTGCCAGCAGCGACCTAGCGGGGATCTCCTACGAGCAGTACTTC
CASSDLAGISYEQYF
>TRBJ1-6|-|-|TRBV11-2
TGTGCCAGCAGCTTCCAGATTTTGACAGATAATTCACCCCTCCACTTT
CASSFQILTDNSPLHF
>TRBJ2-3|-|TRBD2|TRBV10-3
TGTGCCATCAGCCCCACGGCTAGCGGGAGCACAGATACGCAGTATTTT
CAISPTASGSTDTQYF
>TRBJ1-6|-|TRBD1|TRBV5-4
TGTGCCAGCAGCTCCCGGGACAGCTATAATTCACCCCTCCACTTT
CASSSRDSYNSPLHF
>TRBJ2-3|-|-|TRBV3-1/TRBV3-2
TGTGCCAGCAGCCCCCTTCTAGCAGGAGGGCCGGGAGATACGCAGTATTTT
CASSPLLAGGPGDTQYF
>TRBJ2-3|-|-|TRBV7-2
TGTGCCAGCAGCTTAAAGGCGGCAGACACAGATACGCAGTATTTT
CASSLKAADTDTQYF
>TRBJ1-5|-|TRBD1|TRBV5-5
TGTGCCAGCAGGGAACAGGGGGCATCGGGGCCCCAGCATTTT
CASREQGASGPQHF
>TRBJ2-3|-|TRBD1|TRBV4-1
TGCGCCAGCAGTCGGACAGGGAGCACAGATACGCAGTATTTT
CASSRTGSTDTQYF
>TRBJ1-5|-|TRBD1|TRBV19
TGTGCCAGTAGGGACCGGGACAGGGGTCAGCCCCAGCATTTT
CASRDRDRGQPQHF
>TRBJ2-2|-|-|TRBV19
TGTGCCAGTACGGGGTGGGGCACCGGGGAGCTGTTTTTT
CASTGWGTGELFF
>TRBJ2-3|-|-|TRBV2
TGTGCCAGCACCCGAGGTGCTCTAGCAGGCACAGATACGCAGTATTTT
CASTRGALAGTDTQYF
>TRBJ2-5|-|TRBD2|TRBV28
TGTGCCAGCAGGGCGATAAAAGGGACTAGCGGGAGGAAGACCCAGTACTTC
CASRAIKGTSGRKTQYF